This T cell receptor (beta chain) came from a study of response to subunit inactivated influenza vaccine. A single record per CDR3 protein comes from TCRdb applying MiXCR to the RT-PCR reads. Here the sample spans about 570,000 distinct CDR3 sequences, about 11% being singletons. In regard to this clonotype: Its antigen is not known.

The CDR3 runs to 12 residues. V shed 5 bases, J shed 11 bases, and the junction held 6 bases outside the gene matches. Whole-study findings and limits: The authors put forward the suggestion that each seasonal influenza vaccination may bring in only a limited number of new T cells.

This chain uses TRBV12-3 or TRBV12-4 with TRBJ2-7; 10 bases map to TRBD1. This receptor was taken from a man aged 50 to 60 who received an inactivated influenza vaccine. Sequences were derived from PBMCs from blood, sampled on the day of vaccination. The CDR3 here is CASSDPGTGEYF. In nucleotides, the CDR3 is TGTGCCAGCAGTGACCCCGGGACAGGGGAGTACTTC.